The 2 T cell receptor beta chains reported below all come from one sample, sequenced in a study of OX40 agonist ivuxolimab in advanced cancers. Assay: immunoSEQ multiplex PCR; the TCRdb copy retains only in-frame clones and omits some. The sample has around 80,000 clones; around 87% are singletons. The sequencing used CD4+ or CD8+ T cells sorted from blood, collected in a trial of the OX40 agonist ivuxolimab. All receptors derive from an adult with an advanced solid tumor such as melanoma, head and neck, liver or kidney cancer.

V usage is TRBV19 and J usage is TRBJ2-1; unclear D gene. Per germline, CDR1 LNHDA and CDR2 SQIVND (reference sequence). Trimming shortened V by 1 base and J by 9 bases, and 4 bases separated the two germline ends. There are 11 residues in the CDR3. The CDR3 DNA follows: TGTGCCAGTAGTATAGCCGGTGAGCAGTTCTTC. This translates into CASSIAGEQFF.

The rearrangement uses TRBV18 and TRBJ1-5; TRBD1 might be the D (5 bases). Trimming removed 3 bases from V and 0 bases from J, with 12 bases in between. This CDR3 spans 16 amino acids. Germline assignment: CDR1 KGHSH and CDR2 LQKENI. The CDR3 DNA sequence: TGTGCCAGCTCACCCGCCACAGGTGCTAGCAATCAGCCCCAGCATTTT. It encodes CASSPATGASNQPQHF.